This TCR beta chain was recovered during a study of shared clonotypes between healthy human individuals. Study information: Each donor had three CD4 naive, three CD4 memory, two CD8 naive and one CD8 memory plate.

Germline values: CDR1 SGHDT, CDR2 YYEEEE. The CDR3 has 12 amino acids. The V gene lost 3 bases and the J gene lost 5 bases, with 7 bases spanning the gap. Study findings and constraints: Researchers found naive subsets generally carried larger estimated richness than memory subsets.

At a deep level, the assay was run. Data came from immunoSEQ multiplex PCR; TCRdb stores just in-frame clones and leaves some out. This sample has nearly 2 million clones, with roughly 95% found just once. On this clone: Its antigen is unknown. Other DNA sequences in this sample translate to the same CDR3.

As defined, naive CD8 cells were CD45RO-negative and positively selected for CCR7, with terminally differentiated effector memory CD45RA+ cells excluded. The origin of this receptor is a man aged 18 to 29 in good health. Sequencing used naive CD8+ T cells sorted from blood. The rearrangement links TRBV5-6 to TRBJ2-3; maybe TRBD1 (5 bases). The DNA of the CDR3 is TGTGCCAGCAGCTCGCAGGGAGATACGCAGTATTTT. Amino acids: CASSSQGDTQYF.